This TCR beta chain comes out of a study of cytomegalovirus exposure and HLA in healthy donors. The study's findings and limits: Follow-up analysis seemed to connect common viral pathogens with several of the most significant clusters identified. The study put 150 to 200 TCR beta chains on its list as cytomegalovirus-associated. As a later analysis showed, a missense DCLRE1C variant was linked to trimming of TCR beta V- and J-genes.

Amplification used 60 Vbeta primers and 13 Jbeta primers. Sequenced by immunoSEQ multiplex PCR; TCRdb stores in-frame clones only, minus some. The table gives approximately 140,000 clones; the top ten clones make up roughly 2.7% of it. V was clipped by 7 bases and J by 0 bases, with 13 bases between them. The CDR3 extends over 15 amino acids. The germline V gene encodes CDR1 SNHLY and CDR2 FYNNEI. To note about this clone: Its antigen is still unknown.

Sequencing used PBMCs. The TCR comes from a man in his forties or fifties in good health and CMV-seronegative. The chain couples TRBV2 to TRBJ1-3, with D possibly being TRBD1 (6 bases). CDR3 DNA sequence: TGTGCCAGCAAGGAACAGGGAAACTCTGGAAACACCATATATTTT. Amino acids: CASKEQGNSGNTIYF.